Each of the 13 T cell receptor beta chains below was sequenced from the same sample in a study of cytomegalovirus exposure and HLA in healthy donors. Primers: 60 Vbeta forward and 13 Jbeta reverse. Some clones are missing from TCRdb's copy, which holds only in-frame ones; the method was immunoSEQ multiplex PCR. In all, the sample yields fewer than 75,000 clones. The material sequenced was PBMCs. The receptor source for this set is a boy younger than 18 in good health and CMV-seronegative.

This chain links TRBV5-1 with TRBJ1-3; no clear D gene. The germline CDR1 and CDR2 sequences are SGHRS and YFSETQ. There are 15 residues in the CDR3. Between the trimmed V and J ends, which lost 3 bases and 4 bases, there was a span of 14 bases. CDR3: CASSYDGGLGNTIYF. CDR3 bases: TGCGCCAGCAGCTATGACGGAGGGCTCGGAAACACCATATATTTT.

The chain couples TRBV27 to TRBJ2-1; D may be TRBD2 (6 bases). V gave up 2 bases and J gave up 6 bases, with 14 bases separating them. Per germline, CDR1 MNHEY and CDR2 SMNVEV (reference sequence). The CDR3 sequence is 15 residues long. The CDR3 DNA reads TGTGCCAGCAGTTTAGCAGGGAATAGCGGCAATGAGCAGTTCTTC. Translation: CASSLAGNSGNEQFF.

The chain carries TRBV12-5 and TRBJ2-1, with 11 bases identical to TRBD1. Per the germline V gene, CDR1 is LGHNT and CDR2 is FRNRAP. This CDR3 region has 15 residues. The V and J ends lost 6 bases and 6 bases, in that order; junction bases with no gene match: 7. The CDR3 loop is CASGRAGTGGNEQFF. The CDR3 region has the DNA TGTGCTAGTGGCCGAGCCGGGACAGGGGGCAATGAGCAGTTCTTC.

In DNA, the CDR3 is TGTGCCAGCAGGACAGGCCTGGCAACTAATGAAAAACTGTTTTTT. Translated, it gives CASRTGLATNEKLFF. The chain links TRBV2 to TRBJ1-4; D possibly corresponds to TRBD1 (6 bases). V lost 6 bases to trimming and J lost 0 bases, with 11 bases between them. Looked up from germline, CDR1 is SNHLY and CDR2 is FYNNEI. This CDR3 is 15 amino acids long.

This chain connects TRBV7-9 to TRBJ1-2; 8 positions agree with TRBD1. Per the germline V gene, CDR1 is SEHNR and CDR2 is FQNEAQ (reference sequence). With 8 bases clipped from V and 6 bases from J, the junction kept 20 bases outside the gene matches. There are 17 residues in the CDR3. This CDR3 is CASVRVTGASGGDGYTF. The CDR3 DNA reads TGTGCCAGCGTCCGGGTGACAGGGGCAAGTGGTGGGGATGGCTACACCTTC.

V gene TRBV7-9 combines with J gene TRBJ2-7; 7 nucleotides line up with TRBD1. This CDR3 region has 13 residues. J lost 5 bases, V lost 3 bases, and 4 bases had no gene match. From germline, CDR1 is SEHNR and CDR2 FQNEAQ (reference sequence). CDR3 in amino acids: CASSLGQGDEQYF. The CDR3 DNA sequence: TGTGCCAGCAGCTTGGGGCAGGGGGACGAGCAGTACTTC.

The chain recombines TRBV5-4 with TRBJ2-3; 7 nucleotides line up with TRBD2. CDR3 length: 15 amino acids. Trimming removed 1 base from V and 2 bases from J; junction bases left unmatched: 4. CDR1 is SGHNT and CDR2 is YYREEE in the germline V gene (reference sequence). As DNA, the CDR3 is TGTGCCAGCAGCTTGCTAGCGGCAAACACAGATACGCAGTATTTT. It yields the protein CASSLLAANTDTQYF. Looking up the rest from reference TRBV5-4 and TRBJ2-3 gives the full variable domain: ETGVTQSPTHLIKTRGQQVTLRCSSQSGHNTVSWYQQALGQGPQFIFQYYREEENGRGNFPPRFSGLQFPNYSSELNVNALELDDSALYLCASSLLAANTDTQYFGPGTRLTVL.

Worth noting for this clone: Within the sample, other DNA sequences also encode this same CDR3. The chain couples TRBV11-2 to TRBJ1-5; TRBD1 agrees at 7 bases. The CDR3 loop spans 14 amino acids. The V gene's germline CDR1 is SGHAT and CDR2 FQNNGV. The trim removed 5 bases at V and 3 bases at J, leaving 4 bases unmatched. CDR3 protein: CASSPGTANQPQHF. The CDR3 nucleotides are TGTGCCAGCAGCCCCGGGACAGCCAATCAGCCCCAGCATTTT.

The V call is TRBV19, the J call TRBJ2-5; perhaps TRBD1 as D (5 bases). Trimming took 4 bases from V and 7 from J, leaving 13 bases between them. CDR1 and CDR2 (germline): LNHDA, SQIVND (reference sequence). The CDR3 extends over 13 amino acids. The CDR3 region has the DNA TGTGCCAGTAGTAACTCAGGGTCCGGGACCCAGTACTTC. Amino acid sequence: CASSNSGSGTQYF.

The chain carries TRBV19 and TRBJ2-5; D not resolved. V was cut by 5 bases and J by 3 bases, with 4 bases left in between. Germline values: CDR1 LNHDA, CDR2 SQIVND (reference sequence). This CDR3 spans 11 amino acids. Here the CDR3 reads CASSFKETQYF. In nucleotides, the CDR3 is TGTGCCAGTAGTTTTAAAGAGACCCAGTACTTC.

The chain carries TRBV19 and TRBJ1-1; D is unclear. The V end was cut by 7 bases, the J end by 1 base, with 7 bases between. From germline, CDR1 is LNHDA and CDR2 SQIVND (reference sequence). The CDR3 is 12 amino acids. CDR3 coding DNA: TGTGCCAGTACGACTAGGAACACTGAAGCTTTCTTT. Its protein product is CASTTRNTEAFF.

The chain links TRBV30 to TRBJ2-7; 13 bases match TRBD2. After removal of 7 bases from V and 0 bases from J, the junction contained 15 bases not matched to a gene. This CDR3 spans 18 amino acids. Germline lookup yields CDR1 GTSNPN and CDR2 SVGIG (reference sequence). CDR3 amino acids: CAFHPDFGTSGASYEQYF. The CDR3 DNA reads TGTGCCTTCCACCCTGATTTCGGGACTAGCGGGGCCTCCTACGAGCAGTACTTC.

The V and J genes are TRBV30 and TRBJ1-1; D perhaps matches TRBD1 (5 bases). Trimming removed 4 bases at V and 4 bases at J, with 13 bases between. The CDR3 sequence is 13 residues long. Germline values: CDR1 GTSNPN, CDR2 SVGIG (reference sequence). In DNA, the CDR3 is TGTGCCTGGAAGGTGGCGGGGGGCACTGAAGCTTTCTTT. Residues: CAWKVAGGTEAFF.